The source of this TCR beta chain is a study of breast tumors, draining lymph nodes, adjacent tissues. Breast cancer patients provided tissue from their axillary draining lymph nodes. The germline V and J ends were trimmed by 6 bases and 0 bases, with 16 bases remaining between them. The CDR3 sequence is 15 residues long. Germline CDR1 DFQATT, CDR2 SNEGSKA (reference sequence). In its sample, this clonotype was seen many times. Its target is not known. Each CDR3 protein gets one entry after TCRdb re-called the multiplex PCR reads with MiXCR. The data contain about 230,000 distinct CDR3 sequences, about 32% of them seen just once; the ten biggest clones take up approximately 1.4%. General study findings and limits: That most tumor T cells come from lymph nodes remained unproven.

This sequence was found in a female donor with breast cancer. Some clones in this sample may be carry-over from other donors' samples. J is TRBJ2-3 and V is TRBV20-1; D not resolved. Material: axillary lymph node tissue. In DNA form, the CDR3 reads TGCAGTGCCCGTTACTCATCTGCTAGCACAGATACGCAGTATTTT. It specifies CSARYSSASTDTQYF.